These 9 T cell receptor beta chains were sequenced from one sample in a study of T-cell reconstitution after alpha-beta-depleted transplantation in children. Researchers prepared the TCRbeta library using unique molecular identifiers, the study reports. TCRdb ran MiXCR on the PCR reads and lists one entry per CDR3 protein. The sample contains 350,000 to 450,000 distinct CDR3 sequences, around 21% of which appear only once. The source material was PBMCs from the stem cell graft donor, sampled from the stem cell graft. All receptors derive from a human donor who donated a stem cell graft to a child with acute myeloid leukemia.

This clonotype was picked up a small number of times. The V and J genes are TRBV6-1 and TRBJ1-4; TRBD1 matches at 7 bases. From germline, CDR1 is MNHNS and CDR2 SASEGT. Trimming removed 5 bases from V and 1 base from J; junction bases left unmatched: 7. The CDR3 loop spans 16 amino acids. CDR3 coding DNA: TGTGCCAGCAGTCCGGCAGGGGGAGAAACTAATGAAAAACTGTTTTTT. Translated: CASSPAGGETNEKLFF.

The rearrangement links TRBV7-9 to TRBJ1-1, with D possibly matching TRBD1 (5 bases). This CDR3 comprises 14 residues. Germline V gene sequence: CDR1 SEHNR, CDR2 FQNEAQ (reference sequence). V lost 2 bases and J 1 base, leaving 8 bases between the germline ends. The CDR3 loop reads CASSLWGGNTEAFF. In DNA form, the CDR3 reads TGTGCCAGCAGCTTATGGGGGGGGAACACTGAAGCTTTCTTT.

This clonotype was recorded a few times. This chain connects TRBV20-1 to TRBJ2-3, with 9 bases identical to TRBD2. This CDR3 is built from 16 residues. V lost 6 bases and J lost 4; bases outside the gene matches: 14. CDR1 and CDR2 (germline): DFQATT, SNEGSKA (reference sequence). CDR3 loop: CSATHLSGSGSDTQYF. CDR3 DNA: TGCAGTGCCACACACCTTAGCGGGAGCGGTTCAGATACGCAGTATTTT.

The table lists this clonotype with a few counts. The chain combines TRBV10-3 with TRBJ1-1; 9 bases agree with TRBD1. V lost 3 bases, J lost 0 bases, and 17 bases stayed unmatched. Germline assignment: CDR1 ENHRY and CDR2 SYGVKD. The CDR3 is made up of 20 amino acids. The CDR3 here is CAISDLLKGTGREMNTEAFF. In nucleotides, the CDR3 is TGTGCCATCAGTGACCTACTTAAGGGGACAGGGCGGGAAATGAACACTGAAGCTTTCTTT.

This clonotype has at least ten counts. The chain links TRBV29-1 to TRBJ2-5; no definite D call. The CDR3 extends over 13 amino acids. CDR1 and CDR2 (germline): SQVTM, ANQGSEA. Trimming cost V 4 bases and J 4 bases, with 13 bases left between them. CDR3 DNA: TGCAGCGTTGCCCTCTCCCGGCGAGAGACCCAGTACTTC. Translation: CSVALSRRETQYF.

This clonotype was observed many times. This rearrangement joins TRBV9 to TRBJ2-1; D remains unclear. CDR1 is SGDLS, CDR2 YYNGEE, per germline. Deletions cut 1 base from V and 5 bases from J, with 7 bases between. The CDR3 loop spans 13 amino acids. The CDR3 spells CASSVYAHNEQFF. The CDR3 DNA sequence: TGTGCCAGCAGCGTATACGCCCACAATGAGCAGTTCTTC.

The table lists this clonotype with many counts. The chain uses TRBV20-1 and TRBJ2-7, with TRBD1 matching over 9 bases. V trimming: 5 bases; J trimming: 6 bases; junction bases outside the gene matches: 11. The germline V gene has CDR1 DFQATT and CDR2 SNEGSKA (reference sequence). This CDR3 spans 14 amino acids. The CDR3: CSARTPGTGIEQYF. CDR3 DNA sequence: TGCAGTGCTCGTACCCCCGGGACAGGGATCGAGCAGTACTTC.

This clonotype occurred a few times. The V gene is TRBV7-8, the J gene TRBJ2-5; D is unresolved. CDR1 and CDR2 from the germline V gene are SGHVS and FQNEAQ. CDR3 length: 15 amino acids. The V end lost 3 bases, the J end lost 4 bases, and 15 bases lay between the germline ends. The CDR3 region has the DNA TGTGCCAGCAGCTTTGGCGCCGAGGCACGAGAGACCCAGTACTTC. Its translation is CASSFGAEARETQYF.

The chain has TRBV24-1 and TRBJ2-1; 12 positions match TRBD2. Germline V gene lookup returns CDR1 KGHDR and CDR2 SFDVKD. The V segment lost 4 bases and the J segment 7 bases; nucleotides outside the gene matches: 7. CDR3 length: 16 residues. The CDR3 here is CATSDSGLAGSNEQFF. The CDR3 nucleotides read TGTGCCACCAGTGACTCGGGACTAGCGGGCTCAAATGAGCAGTTCTTC.